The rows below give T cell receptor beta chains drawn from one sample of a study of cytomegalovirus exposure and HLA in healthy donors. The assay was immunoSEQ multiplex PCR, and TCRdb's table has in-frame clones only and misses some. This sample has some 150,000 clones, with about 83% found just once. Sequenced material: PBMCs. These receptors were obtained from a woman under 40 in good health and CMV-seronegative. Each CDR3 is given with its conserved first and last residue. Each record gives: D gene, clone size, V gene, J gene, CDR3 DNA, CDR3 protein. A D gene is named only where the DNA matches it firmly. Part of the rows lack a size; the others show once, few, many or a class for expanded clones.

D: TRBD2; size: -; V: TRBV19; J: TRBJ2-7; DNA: TGTGCCAGTAGTGCTACTAGCGGGAGGAGCTACGAGCAGTACTTC; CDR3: CASSATSGRSYEQYF
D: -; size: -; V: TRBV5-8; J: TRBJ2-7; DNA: TGTGCCAGCAGCGCCAGGGGTAACTACGAGCAGTACTTC; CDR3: CASSARGNYEQYF
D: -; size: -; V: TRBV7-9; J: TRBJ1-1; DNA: TGTGCCAGCAGCTTAGCGCGAGGGCTTGGGACTGAAGCTTTCTTT; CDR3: CASSLARGLGTEAFF
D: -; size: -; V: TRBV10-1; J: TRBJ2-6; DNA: TGCGCCAGCAGTGAGTCCCGGGGGTCTGGGGCCAACGTCCTGACTTTC; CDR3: CASSESRGSGANVLTF
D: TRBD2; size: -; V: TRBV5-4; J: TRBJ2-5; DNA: TGTGCCAGCAGCCCTAGGGATAGCGGGCCGGGGGCCCAGTACTTC; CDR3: CASSPRDSGPGAQYF
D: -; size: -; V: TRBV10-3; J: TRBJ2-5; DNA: TGTGCCATCAGTGATAGCGTGGGAGAGACCCAGTACTTC; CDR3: CAISDSVGETQYF
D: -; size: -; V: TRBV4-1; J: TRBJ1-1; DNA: TGCGCCAGCAGCCACGGGGAGGCGGCTGAAGCTTTCTTT; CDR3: CASSHGEAAEAFF
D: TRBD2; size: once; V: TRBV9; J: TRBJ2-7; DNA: TGTGCCAGCAGCGTAGAAGGGGGGAGGACTAGCAGTCACGAGCAGTACTTC; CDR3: CASSVEGGRTSSHEQYF
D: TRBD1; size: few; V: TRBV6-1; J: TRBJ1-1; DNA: TGTGCCAGCAGTGAAAGGACAGGGGAGCCTGAAGCTTTCTTT; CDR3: CASSERTGEPEAFF
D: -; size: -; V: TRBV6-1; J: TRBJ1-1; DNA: TGTGCCAGCAGTCCACGTGGGCAAGCGAACACTGAAGCTTTCTTT; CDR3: CASSPRGQANTEAFF
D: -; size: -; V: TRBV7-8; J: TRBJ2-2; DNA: TGTGCCAGCAGCCCACCTGGGAGGGGGACCGGGGAGCTGTTTTTT; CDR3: CASSPPGRGTGELFF
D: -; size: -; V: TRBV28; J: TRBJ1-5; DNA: TGTGCCAGCACCACCGGAGGGGTGGGGCAGCCCCAGCATTTT; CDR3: CASTTGGVGQPQHF
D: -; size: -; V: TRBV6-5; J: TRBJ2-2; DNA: TGTGCCAGCGCCTACAGTTCCCCCTACACCGGGGAGCTGTTTTTT; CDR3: CASAYSSPYTGELFF
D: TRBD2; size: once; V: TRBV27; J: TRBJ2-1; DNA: TGTGCCAGCAGTTTATGGTCCACAGGAGCGGGAGGTCCTTTATACAATGAGCAGTTCTTC; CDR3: CASSLWSTGAGGPLYNEQFF
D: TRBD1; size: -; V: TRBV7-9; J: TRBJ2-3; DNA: TGTGCCAGCAGCTTAGATACCAGGGGGGATACGCAGTATTTT; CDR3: CASSLDTRGDTQYF
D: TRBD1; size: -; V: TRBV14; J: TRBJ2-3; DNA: TGTGCCAGCAGCCAGGGACAGGGGATTATCACAGATACGCAGTATTTT; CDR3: CASSQGQGIITDTQYF
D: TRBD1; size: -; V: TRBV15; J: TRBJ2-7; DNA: TGTGCCACCAGTCCGGGACAGGCGATTGGCAACTCCTACGAGCAGTACTTC; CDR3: CATSPGQAIGNSYEQYF
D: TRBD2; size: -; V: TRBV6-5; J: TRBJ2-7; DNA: TGTGCCAGCAGTCTGGGACTAGCGGATTCCTACGAGCAGTACTTC; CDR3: CASSLGLADSYEQYF
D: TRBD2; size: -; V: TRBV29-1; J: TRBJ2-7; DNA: TGCAGCGTTGACGGTGTAGGGCTAGCGGGAAGCGAGCAGTACTTC; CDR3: CSVDGVGLAGSEQYF